The clone carrying this TCR beta chain was found a few times. This entry comes from a study of blood T cells in healthy people across ages. V was pared by 3 bases and J by 3 bases, with 6 bases of the junction left unmatched. CDR1 is SGDLS, CDR2 YYNGEE, per germline. The CDR3 contains 15 residues. For the second PCR, which ran for roughly 7 to 11 cycles, a sample-barcoded 5' primer and a J-beta primer mix were used. TCRdb re-called the 5' RACE reads through MiXCR, storing one row per CDR3 protein. The repertoire holds approximately 400,000 distinct CDR3 sequences, with over 45% as singletons. Material for sequencing was blood. The chain couples TRBV9 to TRBJ2-1; 7 nucleotides match TRBD2. This sequence was found in a man in his sixties in good health. DNA of the CDR3: TGTGCCAGCAGCGGGGGGGGATACTACTACAATGAGCAGTTCTTC. This sequence encodes CASSGGGYYYNEQFF.